The sequence of this TCR beta chain was determined in a study of T cells after yellow fever vaccination. Regarding this clonotype: At one end, the junction sequence differs from germline, possibly due to a read error.

Looked up from germline, CDR1 is MNHEY and CDR2 is SVGAGI. The CDR3 loop spans 15 amino acids. MiXCR, applied by TCRdb to the 5' RACE reads, yields one record per CDR3 protein. The sample lists approximately 120,000 distinct CDR3 sequences; around 15% were seen once. This TCR was sampled from a man aged 18 to 35 who received the YFV17D yellow fever vaccine. The sequencing here drew on CD8+ T cells sorted from PBMCs, taken 5 days after the yellow fever booster vaccination. This sequence joins TRBV6-5 and TRBJ2-6; D is unresolved. CDR3 sequence reads: CASSYYSSGANVLTF. The CDR3 DNA follows: TGTGCCAGCAGCTACTACAGTTCTGGGGCCAACGTCCTGACTTTC.